This entry concerns a single T cell receptor beta chain. Its antigen is not identified. The CDR3 sequence is 15 residues long. Trimming took off 0 bases at V and 2 bases at J, with 11 bases between the two ends. Germline V gene sequence: CDR1 LGHNA, CDR2 YSLEER. The record originates from a study of T cells in localized non-small cell lung cancer. General study results and limits: Uninvolved adjacent lung showed the highest T cell clonality, exceeding tumor. Heterogeneity cannot be ruled out, as sequencing used one tumor region only.

Profiling relied on immunoSEQ multiplex PCR, and the TCRdb table lists in-frame clones only, not all of them. The repertoire holds fewer than 100,000 clones, with 80% as singletons. The sequenced sample was peripheral blood, obtained before any cancer treatment. This chain links TRBV4-3 with TRBJ2-7; D could derive from TRBD1 or TRBD2 (5 bases each). The origin of this receptor is an older female donor with stage I lung adenocarcinoma. CDR3 residues: CASSQERAGTYEQYF. In DNA form, the CDR3 reads TGCGCCAGCAGCCAAGAGAGGGCAGGGACCTACGAGCAGTACTTC.